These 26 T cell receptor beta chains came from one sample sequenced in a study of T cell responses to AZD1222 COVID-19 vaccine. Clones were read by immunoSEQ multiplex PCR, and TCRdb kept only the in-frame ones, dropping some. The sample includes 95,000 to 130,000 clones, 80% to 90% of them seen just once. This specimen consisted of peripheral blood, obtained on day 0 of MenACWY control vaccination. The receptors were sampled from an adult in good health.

CDR3 nucleotides: TGTGCCAGCACCCTAAGGCTTACAGGGGGGACCTACAATGAGCAGTTCTTC. It codes for CASTLRLTGGTYNEQFF. The V call is TRBV3-1 (or the pseudogene TRBV3-2), the J call TRBJ2-1; 8 bases are a match to TRBD1. V dropped 7 bases and J dropped 2; count of bases not matched to a gene: 13. CDR3 length: 17 residues. Germline V gene lookup returns CDR1 LGHDT and CDR2 YNNKEL (reference sequence).

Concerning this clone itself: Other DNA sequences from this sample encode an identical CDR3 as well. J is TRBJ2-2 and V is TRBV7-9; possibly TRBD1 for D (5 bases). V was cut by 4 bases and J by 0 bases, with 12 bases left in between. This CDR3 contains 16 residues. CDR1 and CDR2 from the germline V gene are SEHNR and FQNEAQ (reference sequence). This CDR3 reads CASSSYRFANTGELFF. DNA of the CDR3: TGTGCCAGCAGCTCTTACAGGTTCGCGAACACCGGGGAGCTGTTTTTT. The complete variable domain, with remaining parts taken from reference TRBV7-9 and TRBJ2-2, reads DTGVSQNPRHKITKRGQNVTFRCDPISEHNRLYWYRQTLGQGPEFLTYFQNEAQLEKSRLLSDRFSAERPKGSFSTLEIQRTEQGDSAMYLCASSSYRFANTGELFFGEGSRLTVL.

The CDR3 loop is CASSPPNNPYEQYF. As DNA, the CDR3 is TGTGCCAGCTCACCACCCAACAACCCCTACGAGCAGTACTTC. The chain employs TRBV18 and TRBJ2-7; D call uncertain. Germline V lookup: CDR1 KGHSH, CDR2 LQKENI. This CDR3 has 14 amino acids. V lost 0 bases and J 2 bases, leaving 8 bases between the germline ends.

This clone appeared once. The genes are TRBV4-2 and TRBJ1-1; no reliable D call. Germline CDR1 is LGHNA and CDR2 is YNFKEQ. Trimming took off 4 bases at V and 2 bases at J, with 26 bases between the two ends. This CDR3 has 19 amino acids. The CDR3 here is CASSPNTVRAQSLNTEAFF. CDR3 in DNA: TGTGCCAGCAGCCCAAACACGGTCCGGGCACAATCTCTAAACACTGAAGCTTTCTTT.

CDR3: CASSHRGNSYEQYF. CDR3 DNA: TGTGCCAGCAGCCACCGAGGGAATTCCTACGAGCAGTACTTC. This chain uses TRBV4-2 with TRBJ2-7; D may be TRBD2 (5 bases). Germline CDR1 is LGHNA and CDR2 is YNFKEQ. The germline V and J ends were trimmed by 3 bases and 1 base, with 10 bases remaining between them. The CDR3 length is 14 residues.

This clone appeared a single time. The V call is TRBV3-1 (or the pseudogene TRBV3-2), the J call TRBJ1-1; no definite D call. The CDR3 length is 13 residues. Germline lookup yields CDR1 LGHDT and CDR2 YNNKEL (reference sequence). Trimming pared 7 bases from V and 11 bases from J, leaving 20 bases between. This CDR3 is CASTPKGTAVAFF. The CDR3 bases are TGTGCCAGCACACCCAAGGGCACGGCGGTTGCTTTCTTT.

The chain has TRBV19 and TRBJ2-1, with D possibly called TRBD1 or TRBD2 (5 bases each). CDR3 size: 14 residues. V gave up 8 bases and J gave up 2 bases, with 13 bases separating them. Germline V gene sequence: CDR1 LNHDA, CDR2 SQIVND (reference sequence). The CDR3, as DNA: TGTGCCAGTCAGGAATTGGGGGCCTACAATGAGCAGTTCTTC. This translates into CASQELGAYNEQFF.

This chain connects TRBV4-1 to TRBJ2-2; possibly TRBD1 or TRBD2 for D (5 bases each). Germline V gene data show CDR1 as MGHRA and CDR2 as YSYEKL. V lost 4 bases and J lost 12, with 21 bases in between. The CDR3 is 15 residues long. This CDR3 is CASSPFGTATSQLFF. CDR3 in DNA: TGCGCCAGCAGCCCATTTGGGACGGCAACCAGCCAGCTGTTTTTT.

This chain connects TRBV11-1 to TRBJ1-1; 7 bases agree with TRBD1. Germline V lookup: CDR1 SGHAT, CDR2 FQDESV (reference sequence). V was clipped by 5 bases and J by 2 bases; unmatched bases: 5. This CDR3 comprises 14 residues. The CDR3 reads CASSIDRANTEAFF. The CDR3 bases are TGTGCCAGCAGCATCGACAGGGCCAACACTGAAGCTTTCTTT.

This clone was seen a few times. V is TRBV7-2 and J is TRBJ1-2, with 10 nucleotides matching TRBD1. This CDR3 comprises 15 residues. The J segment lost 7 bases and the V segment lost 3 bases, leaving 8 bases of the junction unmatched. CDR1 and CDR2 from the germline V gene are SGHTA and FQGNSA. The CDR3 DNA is TGTGCCAGCAGCTTCAGCCGGGACAGGGGAGGTGGCTACACCTTC. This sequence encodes CASSFSRDRGGGYTF. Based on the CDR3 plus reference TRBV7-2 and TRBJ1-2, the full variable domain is GAGVSQSPSNKVTEKGKDVELRCDPISGHTALYWYRQSLGQGLEFLIYFQGNSAPDKSGLPSDRFSAERTGGSVSTLTIQRTQQEDSAVYLCASSFSRDRGGGYTFGSGTRLTVV.

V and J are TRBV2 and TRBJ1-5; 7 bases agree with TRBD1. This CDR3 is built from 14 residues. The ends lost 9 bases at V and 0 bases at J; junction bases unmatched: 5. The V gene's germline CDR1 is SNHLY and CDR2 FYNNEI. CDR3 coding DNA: TGTGCCAGTCGAACAGGGGTTAGCAATCAGCCCCAGCATTTT. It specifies CASRTGVSNQPQHF.

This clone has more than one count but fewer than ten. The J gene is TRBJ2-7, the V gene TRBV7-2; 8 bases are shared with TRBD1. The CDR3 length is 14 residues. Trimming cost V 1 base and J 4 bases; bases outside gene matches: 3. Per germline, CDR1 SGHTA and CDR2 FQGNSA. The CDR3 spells CASSLGTGLYEQYF. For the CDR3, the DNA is TGTGCCAGCAGCTTAGGGACAGGGTTGTACGAGCAGTACTTC.

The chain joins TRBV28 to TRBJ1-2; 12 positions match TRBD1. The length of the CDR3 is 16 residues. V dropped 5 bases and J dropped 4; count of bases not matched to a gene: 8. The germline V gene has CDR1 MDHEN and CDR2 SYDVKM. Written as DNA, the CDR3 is TGTGCCAGCAGTGGACGGGACAGGGGGCTTATCTATGGCTACACCTTC. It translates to CASSGRDRGLIYGYTF.

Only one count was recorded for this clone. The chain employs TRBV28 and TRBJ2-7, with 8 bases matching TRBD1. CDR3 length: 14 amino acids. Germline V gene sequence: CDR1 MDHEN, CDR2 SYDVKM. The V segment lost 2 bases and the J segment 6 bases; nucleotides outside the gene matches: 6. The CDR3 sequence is CASSLGGTGSEQYF. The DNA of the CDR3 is TGTGCCAGCAGTTTAGGGGGGACAGGAAGCGAGCAGTACTTC. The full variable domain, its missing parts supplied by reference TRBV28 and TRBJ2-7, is DVKVTQSSRYLVKRTGEKVFLECVQDMDHENMFWYRQDPGLGLRLIYFSYDVKMKEKGDIPEGYSVSREKKERFSLILESASTNQTSMYLCASSLGGTGSEQYFGPGTRLTVT.

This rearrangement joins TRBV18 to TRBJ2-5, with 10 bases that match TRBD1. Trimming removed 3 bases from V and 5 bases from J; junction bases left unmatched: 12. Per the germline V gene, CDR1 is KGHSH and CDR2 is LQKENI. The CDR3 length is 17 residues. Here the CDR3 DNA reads TGTGCCAGCTCACCGGACAGGGGGACCAACCGGGGCGAGACCCAGTACTTC. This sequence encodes CASSPDRGTNRGETQYF. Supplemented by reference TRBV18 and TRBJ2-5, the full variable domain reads NAGVMQNPRHLVRRRGQEARLRCSPMKGHSHVYWYRQLPEEGLKFMVYLQKENIIDESGMPKERFSAEFPKEGPSILRIQQVVRGDSAAYFCASSPDRGTNRGETQYFGPGTRLLVL.

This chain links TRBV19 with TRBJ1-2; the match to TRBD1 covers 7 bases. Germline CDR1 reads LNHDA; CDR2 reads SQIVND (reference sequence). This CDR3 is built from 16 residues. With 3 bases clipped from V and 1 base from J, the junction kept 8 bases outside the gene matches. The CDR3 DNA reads TGTGCCAGTAGTATCCTTGGCGGGACAGTTAACTATGGCTACACCTTC. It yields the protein CASSILGGTVNYGYTF.

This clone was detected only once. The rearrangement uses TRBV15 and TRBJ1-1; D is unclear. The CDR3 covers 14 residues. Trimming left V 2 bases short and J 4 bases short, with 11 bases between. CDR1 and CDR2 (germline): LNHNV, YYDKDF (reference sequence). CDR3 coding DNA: TGTGCCACCAGCAGATCCCGCCCCGTCACTGAAGCTTTCTTT. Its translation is CATSRSRPVTEAFF.

CDR3 protein: CASSPIGYSSYEQYF. The CDR3 nucleotides read TGTGCCAGCAGCCCCATAGGTTACAGCTCCTACGAGCAGTACTTC. The rearrangement uses TRBV14 and TRBJ2-7; no definite D call. In germline, CDR1 is SGHDN, CDR2 FVKESK. The V gene lost 4 bases and the J gene lost 0 bases, with 13 bases spanning the gap. The length of the CDR3 is 15 residues.

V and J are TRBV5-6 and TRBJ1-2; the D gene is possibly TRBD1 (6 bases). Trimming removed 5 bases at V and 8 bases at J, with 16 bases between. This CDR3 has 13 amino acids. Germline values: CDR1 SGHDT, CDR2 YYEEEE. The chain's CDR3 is CASSRNRVDGYTF. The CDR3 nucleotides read TGTGCCAGCAGTCGGAACAGGGTAGACGGCTACACCTTC.

The CDR3 reads CASSQGYSDTEAFF. The CDR3 region has the DNA TGTGCCAGCAGCCAAGGGTACTCGGACACTGAAGCTTTCTTT. This rearrangement joins TRBV4-2 to TRBJ1-1, with unresolved D. The V end was cut by 1 base, the J end by 3 bases, with 9 bases between. CDR1 LGHNA and CDR2 YNFKEQ come from the germline V gene. This CDR3 spans 14 amino acids.

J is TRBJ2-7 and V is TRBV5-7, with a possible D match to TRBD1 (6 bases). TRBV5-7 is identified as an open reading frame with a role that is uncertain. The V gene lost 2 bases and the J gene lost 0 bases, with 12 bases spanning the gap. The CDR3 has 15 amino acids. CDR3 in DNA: TGTGCCAGCAGCTTACAGGACAGAGACTCCTACGAGCAGTACTTC. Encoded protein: CASSLQDRDSYEQYF.

DNA for the CDR3: TGTGCCAGCATCGAAGGTGGGAGGTACAATGAGCAGTTCTTC. This gives the protein CASIEGGRYNEQFF. The chain links TRBV5-6 to TRBJ2-1; D might be TRBD2 (6 bases). The CDR3 contains 14 residues. Germline V gives CDR1 SGHDT, CDR2 YYEEEE. Trimming took 6 bases from V and 4 from J, leaving 14 bases between them.

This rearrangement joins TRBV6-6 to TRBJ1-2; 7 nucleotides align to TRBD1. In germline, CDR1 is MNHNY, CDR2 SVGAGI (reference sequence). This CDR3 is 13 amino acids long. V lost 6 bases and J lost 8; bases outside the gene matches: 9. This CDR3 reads CASRDRGRGGYTF. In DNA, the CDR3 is TGTGCCAGCAGGGATAGGGGGCGAGGAGGCTACACCTTC.

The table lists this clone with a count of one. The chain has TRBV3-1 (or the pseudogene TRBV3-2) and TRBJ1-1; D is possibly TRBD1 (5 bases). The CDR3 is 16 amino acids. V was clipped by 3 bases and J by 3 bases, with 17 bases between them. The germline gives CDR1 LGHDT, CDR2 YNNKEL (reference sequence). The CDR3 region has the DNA TGTGCCAGCAGCCATTACAACCCGTTAGGGGACACTGAAGCTTTCTTT. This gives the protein CASSHYNPLGDTEAFF.

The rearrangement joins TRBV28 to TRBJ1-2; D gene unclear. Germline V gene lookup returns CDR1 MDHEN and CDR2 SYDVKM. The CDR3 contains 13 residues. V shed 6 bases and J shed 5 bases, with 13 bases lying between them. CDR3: CASSGSAPYGYTF. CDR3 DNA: TGTGCCAGCAGCGGCTCAGCCCCTTATGGCTACACCTTC.

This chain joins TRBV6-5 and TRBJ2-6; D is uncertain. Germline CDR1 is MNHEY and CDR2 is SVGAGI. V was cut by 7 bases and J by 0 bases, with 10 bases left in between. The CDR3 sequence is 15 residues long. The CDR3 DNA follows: TGTGCCAGCATGCCCGGCAACTCTGGGGCCAACGTCCTGACTTTC. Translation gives CASMPGNSGANVLTF.